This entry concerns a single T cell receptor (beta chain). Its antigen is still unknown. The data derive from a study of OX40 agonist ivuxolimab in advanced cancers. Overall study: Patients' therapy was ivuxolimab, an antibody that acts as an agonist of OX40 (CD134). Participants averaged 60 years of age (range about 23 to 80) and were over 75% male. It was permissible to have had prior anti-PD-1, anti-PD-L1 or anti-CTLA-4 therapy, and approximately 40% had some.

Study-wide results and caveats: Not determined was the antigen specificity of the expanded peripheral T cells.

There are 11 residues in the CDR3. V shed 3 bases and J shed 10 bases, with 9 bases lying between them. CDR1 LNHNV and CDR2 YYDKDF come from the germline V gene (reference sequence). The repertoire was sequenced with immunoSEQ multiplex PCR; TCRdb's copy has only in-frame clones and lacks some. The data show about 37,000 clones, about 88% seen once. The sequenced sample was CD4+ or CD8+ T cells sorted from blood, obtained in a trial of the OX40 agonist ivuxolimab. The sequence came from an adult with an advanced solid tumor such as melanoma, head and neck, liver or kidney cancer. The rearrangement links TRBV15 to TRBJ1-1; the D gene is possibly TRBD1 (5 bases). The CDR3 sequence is CATSSSGVAFF. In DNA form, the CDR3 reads TGTGCCACCAGCAGCTCGGGGGTAGCTTTCTTT.